This T cell receptor (beta chain) was found in a study of CD8 T cells in ankylosing spondylitis. Whole-study findings and limits: Disease-linked clones were CD8+ and relatively rare in peripheral blood. Reactive arthritis synovial fluid and blood previously showed some of these motif variants.

This clonotype was observed a handful of times. The antigen remains unidentified. In germline, CDR1 is SGHRS, CDR2 YFSETQ. Trimming removed 5 bases at V and 0 bases at J, with 18 bases between. This CDR3 is built from 16 residues. A quantitative 5'-RACE method, one with molecular barcodes, was used to make TCR beta libraries. Each CDR3 protein is one row after TCRdb ran MiXCR on the 5' RACE reads. Of about 130,000 distinct CDR3 sequences listed, 9.5% to 12% are singletons. The TCR was taken from a female donor with ankylosing spondylitis or in good health (not recorded which). The material sequenced was blood, either unsorted or a sorted T cell fraction (not recorded which). This chain connects TRBV5-1 to TRBJ2-7; D possibly corresponds to TRBD1 (5 bases). CDR3 amino acids: CASSSKSTVASYEQYF. CDR3 bases: TGCGCCAGCAGTTCCAAATCGACAGTGGCCTCCTACGAGCAGTACTTC.